This TCR beta chain was documented in a study of naive and memory T cell subsets. Whole-study results and caveats: In CD4 and CD8 cells, diversity dropped from naive through EMRA. Each distinct alpha or beta sequence counts as one clonotype.

This clonotype was counted a few times. Its antigen is not identified. The beta constant-region primer was an equimolar mix of two oligonucleotides covering TRBC1 and TRBC2. Each CDR3 protein is one row after TCRdb ran MiXCR on the UMI-ligation and nested PCR reads. The data contain 89,000 or so distinct CDR3 sequences, less than 15% of them singletons. Per the germline V gene, CDR1 is SNHLY and CDR2 is FYNNEI. This CDR3 has 15 residues. V lost 5 bases and J lost 4; bases outside the gene matches: 9. The V call is TRBV2, the J call TRBJ2-3; 7 bases are a match to TRBD1. The receptor was derived from a human donor in good health. Source material: central memory CD4+ T cells from blood. Here the CDR3 DNA reads TGTGCCAGCAGTCTGGGACAGCCAGGCCCAGATACGCAGTATTTT. Its translation is CASSLGQPGPDTQYF.